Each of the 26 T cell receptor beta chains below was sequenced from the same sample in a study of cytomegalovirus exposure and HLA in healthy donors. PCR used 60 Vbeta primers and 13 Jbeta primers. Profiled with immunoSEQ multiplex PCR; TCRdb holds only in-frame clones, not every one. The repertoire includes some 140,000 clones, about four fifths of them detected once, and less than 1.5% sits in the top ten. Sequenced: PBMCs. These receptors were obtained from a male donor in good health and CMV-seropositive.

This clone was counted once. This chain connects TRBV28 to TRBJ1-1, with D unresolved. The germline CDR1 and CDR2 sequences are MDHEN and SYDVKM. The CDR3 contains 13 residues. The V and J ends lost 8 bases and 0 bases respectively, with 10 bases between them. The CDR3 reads CASHNIMNTEAFF. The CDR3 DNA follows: TGTGCCAGCCACAACATCATGAACACTGAAGCTTTCTTT.

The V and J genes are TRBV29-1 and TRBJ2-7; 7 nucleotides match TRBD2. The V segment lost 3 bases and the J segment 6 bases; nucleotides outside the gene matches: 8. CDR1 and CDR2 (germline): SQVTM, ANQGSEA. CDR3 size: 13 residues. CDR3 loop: CSVDGGSSTEQYF. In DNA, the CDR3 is TGCAGCGTTGATGGCGGGAGTTCGACCGAGCAGTACTTC.

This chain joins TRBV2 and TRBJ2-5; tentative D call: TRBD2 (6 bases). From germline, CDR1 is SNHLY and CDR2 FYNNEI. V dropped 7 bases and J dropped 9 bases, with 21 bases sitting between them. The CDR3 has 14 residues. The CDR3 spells CASTLGPAGSSQYF. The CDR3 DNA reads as TGTGCCAGCACCCTTGGCCCGGCCGGGAGTTCCCAGTACTTC.

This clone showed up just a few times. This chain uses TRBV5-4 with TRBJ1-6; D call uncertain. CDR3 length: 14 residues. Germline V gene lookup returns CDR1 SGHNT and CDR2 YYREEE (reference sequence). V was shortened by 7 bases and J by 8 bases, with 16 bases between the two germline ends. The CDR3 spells CASGLGVPDSPLHF. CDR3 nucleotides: TGTGCCAGCGGACTGGGAGTCCCGGATTCACCCCTCCACTTT.

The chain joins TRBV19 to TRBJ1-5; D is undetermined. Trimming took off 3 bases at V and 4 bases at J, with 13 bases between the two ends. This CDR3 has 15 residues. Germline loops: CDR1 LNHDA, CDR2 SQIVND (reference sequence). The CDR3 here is CASSIGVFGNQPQHF. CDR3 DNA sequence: TGTGCCAGTAGTATTGGTGTATTCGGGAATCAGCCCCAGCATTTT.

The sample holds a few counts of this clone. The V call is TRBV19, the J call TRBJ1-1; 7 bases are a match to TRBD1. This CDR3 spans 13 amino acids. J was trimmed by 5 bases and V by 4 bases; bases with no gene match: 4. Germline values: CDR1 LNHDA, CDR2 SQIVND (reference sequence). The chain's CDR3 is CASSTGGLTEAFF. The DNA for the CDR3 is TGTGCCAGTAGTACAGGGGGGCTAACTGAAGCTTTCTTT.

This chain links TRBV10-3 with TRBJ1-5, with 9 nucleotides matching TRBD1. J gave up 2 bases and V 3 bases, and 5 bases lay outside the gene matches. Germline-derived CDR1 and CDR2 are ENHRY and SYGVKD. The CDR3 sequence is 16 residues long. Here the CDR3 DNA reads TGTGCCATCAGTGAAAGACAGGGGGGACGCAATCAGCCCCAGCATTTT. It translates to CAISERQGGRNQPQHF.

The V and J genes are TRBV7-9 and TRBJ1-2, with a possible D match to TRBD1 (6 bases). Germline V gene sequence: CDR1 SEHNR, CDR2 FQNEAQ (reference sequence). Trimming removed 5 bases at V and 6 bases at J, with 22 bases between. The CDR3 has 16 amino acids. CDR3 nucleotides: TGTGCCAGCAGCCCCTACCGACCGGCCTCAGGGGATGGCTACACCTTC. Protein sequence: CASSPYRPASGDGYTF.

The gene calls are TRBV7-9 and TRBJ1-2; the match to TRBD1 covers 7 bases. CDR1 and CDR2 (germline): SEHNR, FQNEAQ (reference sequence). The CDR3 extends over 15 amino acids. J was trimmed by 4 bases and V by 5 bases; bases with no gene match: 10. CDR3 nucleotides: TGTGCCAGCAGCCCAGGACAGGAGTCGGCCTATGGCTACACCTTC. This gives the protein CASSPGQESAYGYTF.

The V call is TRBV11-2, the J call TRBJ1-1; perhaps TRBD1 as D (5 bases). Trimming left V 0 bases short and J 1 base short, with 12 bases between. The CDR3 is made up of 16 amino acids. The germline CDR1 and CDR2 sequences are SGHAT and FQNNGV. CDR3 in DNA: TGTGCCAGCAGCTTAGAGGGGCCGGGCGGGAACACTGAAGCTTTCTTT. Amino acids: CASSLEGPGGNTEAFF.

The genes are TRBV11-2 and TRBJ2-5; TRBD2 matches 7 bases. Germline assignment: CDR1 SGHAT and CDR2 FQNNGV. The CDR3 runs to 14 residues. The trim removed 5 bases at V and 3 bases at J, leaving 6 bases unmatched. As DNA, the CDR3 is TGTGCCAGCAGCCCAGGACTAGAAAAAGAGACCCAGTACTTC. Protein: CASSPGLEKETQYF.

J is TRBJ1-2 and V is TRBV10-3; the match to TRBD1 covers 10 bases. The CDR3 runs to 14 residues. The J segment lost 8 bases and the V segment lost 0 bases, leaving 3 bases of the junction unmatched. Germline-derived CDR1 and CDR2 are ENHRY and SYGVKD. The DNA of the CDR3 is TGTGCCATCAGTGAGTCGGGACAGGGGTTCGGCTACACCTTC. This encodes CAISESGQGFGYTF.

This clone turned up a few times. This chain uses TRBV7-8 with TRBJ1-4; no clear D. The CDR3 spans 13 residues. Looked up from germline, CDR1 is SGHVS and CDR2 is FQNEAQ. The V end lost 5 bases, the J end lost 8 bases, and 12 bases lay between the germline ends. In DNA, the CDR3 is TGTGCCAGCAGCCCGCAGGTCCGCGAAAAACTGTTTTTT. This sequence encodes CASSPQVREKLFF. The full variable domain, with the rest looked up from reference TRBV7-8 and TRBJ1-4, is GAGVSQSPRYKVAKRGQDVALRCDPISGHVSLFWYQQALGQGPEFLTYFQNEAQLDKSGLPSDRFFAERPEGSVSTLKIQRTQQEDSAVYLCASSPQVREKLFFGSGTQLSVL.

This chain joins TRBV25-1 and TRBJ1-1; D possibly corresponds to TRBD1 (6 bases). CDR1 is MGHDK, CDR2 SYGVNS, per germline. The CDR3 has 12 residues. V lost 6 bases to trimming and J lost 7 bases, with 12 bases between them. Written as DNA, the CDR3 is TGTGCCAGCAGCCAAGGGGGGGATGAAGCTTTCTTT. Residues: CASSQGGDEAFF.

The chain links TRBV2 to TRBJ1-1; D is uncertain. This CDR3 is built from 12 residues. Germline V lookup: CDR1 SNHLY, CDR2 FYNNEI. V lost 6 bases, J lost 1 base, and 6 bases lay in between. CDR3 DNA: TGTGCCAGCAGAGACACGAACACTGAAGCTTTCTTT. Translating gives CASRDTNTEAFF.

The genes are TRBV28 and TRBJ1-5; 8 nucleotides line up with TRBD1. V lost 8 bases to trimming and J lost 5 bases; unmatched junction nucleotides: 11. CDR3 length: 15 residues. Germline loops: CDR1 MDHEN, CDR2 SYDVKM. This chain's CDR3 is CASGPVAGGYQPQHF. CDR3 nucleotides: TGTGCCAGCGGTCCCGTGGCAGGGGGCTATCAGCCCCAGCATTTT.

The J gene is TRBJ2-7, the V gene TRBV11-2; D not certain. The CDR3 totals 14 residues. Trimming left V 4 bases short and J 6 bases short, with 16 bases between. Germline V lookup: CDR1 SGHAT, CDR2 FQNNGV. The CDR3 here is CASSWALSPSEQYF. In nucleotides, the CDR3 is TGTGCCAGCAGCTGGGCCTTGAGCCCCTCCGAGCAGTACTTC. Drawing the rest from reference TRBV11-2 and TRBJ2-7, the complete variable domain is EAGVAQSPRYKIIEKRQSVAFWCNPISGHATLYWYQQILGQGPKLLIQFQNNGVVDDSQLPKDRFSAERLKGVDSTLKIQPAKLEDSAVYLCASSWALSPSEQYFGPGTRLTVT.

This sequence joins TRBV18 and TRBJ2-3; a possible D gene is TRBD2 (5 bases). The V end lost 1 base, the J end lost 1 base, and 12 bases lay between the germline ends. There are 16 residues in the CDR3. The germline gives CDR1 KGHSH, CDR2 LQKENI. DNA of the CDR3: TGTGCCAGCTCACCACTTTTGGGAGAAGGCACAGATACGCAGTATTTT. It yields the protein CASSPLLGEGTDTQYF.

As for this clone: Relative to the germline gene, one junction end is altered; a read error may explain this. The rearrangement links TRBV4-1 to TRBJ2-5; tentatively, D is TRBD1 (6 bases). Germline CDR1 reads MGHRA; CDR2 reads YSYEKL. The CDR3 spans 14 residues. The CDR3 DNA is TGCGCCAGCAGCCACGAAACAGGGTATCAGGGTCTAGACTTC. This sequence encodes CASSHETGYQGLDF.

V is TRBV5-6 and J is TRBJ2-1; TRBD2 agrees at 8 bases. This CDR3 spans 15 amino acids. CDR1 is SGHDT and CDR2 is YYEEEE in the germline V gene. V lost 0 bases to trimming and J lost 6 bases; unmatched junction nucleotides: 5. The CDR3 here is CASSLDSGAINEQFF. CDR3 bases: TGTGCCAGCAGCTTGGATAGCGGGGCTATCAATGAGCAGTTCTTC.

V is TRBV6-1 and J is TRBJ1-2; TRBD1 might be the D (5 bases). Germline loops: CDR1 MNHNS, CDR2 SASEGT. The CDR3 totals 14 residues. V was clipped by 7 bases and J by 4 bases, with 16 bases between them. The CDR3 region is CASKWEGVGYGYTF. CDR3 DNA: TGTGCCAGCAAGTGGGAAGGGGTGGGCTATGGCTACACCTTC.

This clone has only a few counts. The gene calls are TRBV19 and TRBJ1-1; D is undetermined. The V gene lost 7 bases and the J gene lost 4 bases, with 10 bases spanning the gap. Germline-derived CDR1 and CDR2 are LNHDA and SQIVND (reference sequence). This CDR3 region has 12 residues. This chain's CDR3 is CASISGATEAFF. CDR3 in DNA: TGTGCCAGTATTAGCGGCGCCACTGAAGCTTTCTTT.

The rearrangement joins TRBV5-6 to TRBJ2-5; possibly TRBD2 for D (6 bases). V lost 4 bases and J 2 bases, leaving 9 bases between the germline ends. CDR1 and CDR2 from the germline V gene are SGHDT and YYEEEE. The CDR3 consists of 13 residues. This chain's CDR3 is CASSRTIQETQYF. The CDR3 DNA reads TGTGCCAGCAGCCGGACTATACAAGAGACCCAGTACTTC.

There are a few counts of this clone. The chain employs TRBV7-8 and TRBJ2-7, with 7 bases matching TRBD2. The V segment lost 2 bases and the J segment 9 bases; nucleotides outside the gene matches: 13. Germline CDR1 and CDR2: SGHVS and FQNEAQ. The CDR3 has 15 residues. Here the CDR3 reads CASSLWGGSTTGQYF. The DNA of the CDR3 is TGTGCCAGCAGCTTATGGGGCGGGAGTACCACGGGGCAGTACTTC.

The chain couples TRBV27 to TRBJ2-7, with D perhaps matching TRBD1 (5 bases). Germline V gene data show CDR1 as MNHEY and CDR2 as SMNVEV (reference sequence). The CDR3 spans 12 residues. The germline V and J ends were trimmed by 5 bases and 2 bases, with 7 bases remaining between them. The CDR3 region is CASSPGPYEQYF. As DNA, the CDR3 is TGTGCCAGCAGTCCAGGGCCCTACGAGCAGTACTTC.

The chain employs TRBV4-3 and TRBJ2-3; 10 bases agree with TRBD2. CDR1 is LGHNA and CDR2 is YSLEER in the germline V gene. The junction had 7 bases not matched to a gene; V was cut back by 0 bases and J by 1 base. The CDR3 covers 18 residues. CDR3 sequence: CASSQDWASGSGTDTQYF. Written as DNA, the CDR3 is TGCGCCAGCAGCCAAGATTGGGCTAGCGGGAGTGGCACAGATACGCAGTATTTT.